This T cell receptor beta chain was recovered during a study of blood T cells in healthy people across ages. About the study: Capture by template switching was about one barcoded beta molecule per two T cells.

Alongside a J-beta primer mix, a sample-barcoded 5' primer served in a second PCR lasting roughly 6 to 11 cycles. Each single sample gave us at least 2.5 million CDR3-containing paired-end reads. TCRdb used MiXCR to reprocess the 5' RACE reads, holding one entry per CDR3 protein. The sample shows over a million distinct CDR3 sequences, roughly 60% of them seen only once. Germline V gives CDR1 MGHRA, CDR2 YSYEKL. Trimming stripped 0 bases from V and 11 bases from J, with 16 bases between. The CDR3 is 14 amino acids. The clonotype originates from a man aged 18 to 29 in good health. The rearrangement joins TRBV4-1 to TRBJ1-1; tentative D call: TRBD1 (5 bases). The source material was blood. In DNA, the CDR3 is TGCGCCAGCAGCCAAGAAGCGGCAAGCAGGGCGGCTTTCTTT. This translates into CASSQEAASRAAFF.